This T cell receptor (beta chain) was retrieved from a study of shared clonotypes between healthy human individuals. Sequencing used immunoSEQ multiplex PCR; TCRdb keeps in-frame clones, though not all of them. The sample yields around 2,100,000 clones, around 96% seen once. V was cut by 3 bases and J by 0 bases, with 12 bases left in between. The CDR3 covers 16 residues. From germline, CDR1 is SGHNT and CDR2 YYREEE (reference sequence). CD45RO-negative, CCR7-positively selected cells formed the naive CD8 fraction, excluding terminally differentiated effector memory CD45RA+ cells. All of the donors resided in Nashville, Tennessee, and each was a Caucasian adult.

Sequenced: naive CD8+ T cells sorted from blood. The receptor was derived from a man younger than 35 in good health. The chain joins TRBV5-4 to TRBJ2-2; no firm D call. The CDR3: CASSSLPDANTGELFF. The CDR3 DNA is TGTGCCAGCAGCTCCTTACCGGACGCGAACACCGGGGAGCTGTTTTTT. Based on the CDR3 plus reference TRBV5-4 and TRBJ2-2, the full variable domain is ETGVTQSPTHLIKTRGQQVTLRCSSQSGHNTVSWYQQALGQGPQFIFQYYREEENGRGNFPPRFSGLQFPNYSSELNVNALELDDSALYLCASSSLPDANTGELFFGEGSRLTVL.